These T cell receptor beta chains were read from a single sample in a study of blood T cell repertoires in COVID-19. Clones were read by immunoSEQ multiplex PCR, and TCRdb kept only the in-frame ones, dropping some. Here the sample spans about 73,000 clones, approximately 80% being singletons. Sequenced material: peripheral blood. The receptors shown here come from a man older than 75 with active or convalescent COVID-19. CDR3s include the opening cysteine and the closing phenylalanine or tryptophan. Each record gives: J gene, CDR3 length, V gene, CDR3 protein.

j_gene: TRBJ1-2; len: 15; v_gene: TRBV5-1; CDR3aa: CASSLFPDSNYGYTF
j_gene: TRBJ2-1; len: 13; v_gene: TRBV5-4; CDR3aa: CASSFGLAGVQFF
j_gene: TRBJ2-3; len: 16; v_gene: TRBV5-4; CDR3aa: CASSPGQGVITDTQYF
j_gene: TRBJ1-1; len: 14; v_gene: TRBV5-1; CDR3aa: CASSSGQMNTEAFF
j_gene: TRBJ2-7; len: 17; v_gene: TRBV20-1; CDR3aa: CSASSTGTSGRAHEQYF
j_gene: TRBJ2-5; len: 12; v_gene: TRBV28; CDR3aa: CASTSGKETQYF
j_gene: TRBJ1-1; len: 13; v_gene: TRBV10-3; CDR3aa: CAIRVPGGTEAFF
j_gene: TRBJ2-7; len: 15; v_gene: TRBV4-1; CDR3aa: CASSQETGNSYEQYF
j_gene: TRBJ2-2; len: 16; v_gene: TRBV19; CDR3aa: CASSILAGRGTGELFF
j_gene: TRBJ2-5; len: 16; v_gene: TRBV9; CDR3aa: CASSRQGAREGETQYF
j_gene: TRBJ2-1; len: 16; v_gene: TRBV5-6; CDR3aa: CASSLGRQGTGNEQFF
j_gene: TRBJ1-1; len: 15; v_gene: TRBV15; CDR3aa: CATSSHRATNTEAFF
j_gene: TRBJ2-1; len: 13; v_gene: TRBV12-3/TRBV12-4; CDR3aa: CASSFGQGSEQFF